This T cell receptor (beta chain) was found in a study of beta chain features in type 1 diabetes. Whole-study context: Age, gender, cell numbers and subset yield matched between patients and controls. Study-wide results and caveats: Moderate yet significant TCRB CDR3 shortening was seen in Type 1 diabetes patients in all four CD4+ subsets.

Expressed TCRB transcripts were sequenced because the isolated RNA had all been reverse transcribed beforehand. TCRdb's copy holds only in-frame clones and misses some; the assay was immunoSEQ multiplex PCR. The table lists about 620,000 clones, around 15% of them singletons. CD4+ naive, central memory, regulatory and stem cell-like memory cells were sorted via CD45RO/CCR7/CD25/CD127/CD95/CD27. Remarks on this clone: Its target is unknown.

V gave up 6 bases and J gave up 5 bases; unmatched junction bases: 4. The germline V gene has CDR1 SGHTA and CDR2 FQGTGA. This CDR3 contains 13 residues. The sequence derives from a man younger than 30 in good health. V gene TRBV7-3 combines with J gene TRBJ2-4, with TRBD1 matching 7 bases. Sequenced input: naive CD4+ T cells from blood. The CDR3 protein is CASSLDRENIQYF. CDR3 in DNA: TGTGCCAGCAGTCTCGACAGGGAAAACATTCAGTACTTC.